This TCR beta chain is from a study of CD8 T cells in Susac syndrome. With random hexamers, reverse transcription was performed on about 0.45 to 1 ug of RNA. TCRdb redid the calling of the immunoSEQ multiplex PCR reads with MiXCR, one entry per CDR3 protein. The sample contains just over 300,000 distinct CDR3 sequences, under 95% of which appear only once. Findings of the study overall: The authors acknowledged that the study's TCR sequencing and HLA analysis involved relatively few individuals.

Remarks on this clonotype: What it recognizes is unknown.

CDR1 SGHNT and CDR2 YYREEE come from the germline V gene (reference sequence). CDR3 size: 15 residues. Trimming removed 2 bases from V and 5 bases from J; junction bases left unmatched: 6. The study sequenced TCR beta in blood CD8+ and CD4+ T cells. The sample consisted of CD4+ T cells from PBMCs. This sequence joins TRBV5-4 and TRBJ1-5, with 8 nucleotides matching TRBD1. The sequence was obtained from a human donor with multiple sclerosis. The DNA for the CDR3 is TGTGCCAGCAGCTTCCAGGGGGCCCCCGATCAGCCCCAGCATTTT. Its protein product is CASSFQGAPDQPQHF.